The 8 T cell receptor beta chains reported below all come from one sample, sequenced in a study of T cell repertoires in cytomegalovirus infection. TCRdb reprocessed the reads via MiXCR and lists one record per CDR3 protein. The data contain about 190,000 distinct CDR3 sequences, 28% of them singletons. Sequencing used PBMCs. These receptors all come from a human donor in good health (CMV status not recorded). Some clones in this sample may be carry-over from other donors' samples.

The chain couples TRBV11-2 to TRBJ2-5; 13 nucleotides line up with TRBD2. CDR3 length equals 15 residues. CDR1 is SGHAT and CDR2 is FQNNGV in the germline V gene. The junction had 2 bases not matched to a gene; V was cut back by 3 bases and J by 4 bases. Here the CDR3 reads CASSFGTSGVETQYF. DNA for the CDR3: TGTGCCAGCAGCTTCGGGACTAGCGGGGTAGAGACCCAGTACTTC.

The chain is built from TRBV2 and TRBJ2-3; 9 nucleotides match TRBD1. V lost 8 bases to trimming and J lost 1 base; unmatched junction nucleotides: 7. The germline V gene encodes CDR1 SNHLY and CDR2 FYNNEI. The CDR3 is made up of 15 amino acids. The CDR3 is CASALRTGGTDTQYF. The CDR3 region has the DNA TGTGCCAGCGCTTTACGGACAGGGGGCACAGATACGCAGTATTTT.

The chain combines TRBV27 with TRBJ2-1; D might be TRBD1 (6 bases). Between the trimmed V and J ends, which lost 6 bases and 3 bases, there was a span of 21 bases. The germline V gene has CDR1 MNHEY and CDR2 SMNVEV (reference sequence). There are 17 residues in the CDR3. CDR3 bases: TGTGCCAGCAGCCGGACCCAGGGGATTGAGGGCTACAATGAGCAGTTCTTC. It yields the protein CASSRTQGIEGYNEQFF.

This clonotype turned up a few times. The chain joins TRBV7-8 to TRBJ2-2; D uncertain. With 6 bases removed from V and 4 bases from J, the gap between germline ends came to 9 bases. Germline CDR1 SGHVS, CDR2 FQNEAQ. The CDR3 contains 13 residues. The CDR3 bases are TGTGCCAGCAGTTATACTTTCACCGGGGAGCTGTTTTTT. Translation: CASSYTFTGELFF.

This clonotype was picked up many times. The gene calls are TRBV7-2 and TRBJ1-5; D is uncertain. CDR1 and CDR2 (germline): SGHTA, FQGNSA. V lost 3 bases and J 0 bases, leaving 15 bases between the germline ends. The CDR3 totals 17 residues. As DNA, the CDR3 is TGTGCCAGCAGCTTTAGCGGCAGCAAGGGTAGCAATCAGCCCCAGCATTTT. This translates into CASSFSGSKGSNQPQHF.

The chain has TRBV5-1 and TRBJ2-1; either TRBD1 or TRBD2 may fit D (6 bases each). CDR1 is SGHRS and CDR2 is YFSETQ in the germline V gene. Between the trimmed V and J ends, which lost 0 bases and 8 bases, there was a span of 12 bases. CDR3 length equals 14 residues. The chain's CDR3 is CASSLEGGSDEQFF. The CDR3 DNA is TGCGCCAGCAGCTTGGAGGGGGGTTCGGATGAGCAGTTCTTC.

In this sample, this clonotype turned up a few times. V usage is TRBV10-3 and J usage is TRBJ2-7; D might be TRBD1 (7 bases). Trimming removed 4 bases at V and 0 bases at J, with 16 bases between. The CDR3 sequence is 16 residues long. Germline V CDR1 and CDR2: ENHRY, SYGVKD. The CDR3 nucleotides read TGTGCCATCAGTGGGGGCGGGACAGCGAGCTCCTACGAGCAGTACTTC. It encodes CAISGGGTASSYEQYF.

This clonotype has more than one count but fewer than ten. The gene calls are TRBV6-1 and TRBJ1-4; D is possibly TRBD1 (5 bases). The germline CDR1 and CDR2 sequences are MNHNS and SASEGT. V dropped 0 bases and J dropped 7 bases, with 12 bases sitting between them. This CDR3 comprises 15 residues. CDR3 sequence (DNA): TGTGCCAGCAGTGAAGCGAGAGGGGAGGGTGAAAAACTGTTTTTT. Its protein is CASSEARGEGEKLFF.